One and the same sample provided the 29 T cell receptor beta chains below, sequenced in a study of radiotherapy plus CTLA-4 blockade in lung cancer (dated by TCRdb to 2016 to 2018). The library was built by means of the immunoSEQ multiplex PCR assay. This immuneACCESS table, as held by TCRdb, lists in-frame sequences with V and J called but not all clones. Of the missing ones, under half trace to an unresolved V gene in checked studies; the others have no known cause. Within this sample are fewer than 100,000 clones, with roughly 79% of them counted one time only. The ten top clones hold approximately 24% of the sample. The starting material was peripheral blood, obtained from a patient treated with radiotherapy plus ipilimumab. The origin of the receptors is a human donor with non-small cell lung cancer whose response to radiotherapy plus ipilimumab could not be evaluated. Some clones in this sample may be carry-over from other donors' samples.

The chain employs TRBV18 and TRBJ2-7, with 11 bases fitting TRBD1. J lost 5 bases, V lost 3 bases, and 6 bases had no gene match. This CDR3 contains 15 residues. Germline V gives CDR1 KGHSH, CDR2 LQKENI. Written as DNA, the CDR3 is TGTGCCAGCTCACCGGTTGGACAGGGGGCCGACGAGCAGTACTTC. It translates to CASSPVGQGADEQYF.

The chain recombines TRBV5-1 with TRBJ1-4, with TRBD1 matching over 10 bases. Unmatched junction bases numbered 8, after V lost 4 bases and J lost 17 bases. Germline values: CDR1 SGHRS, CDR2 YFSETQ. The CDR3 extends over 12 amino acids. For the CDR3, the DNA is TGCGCCAGCAGCCCGGACGGGGACAGGGGATTTTTT. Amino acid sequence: CASSPDGDRGFF.

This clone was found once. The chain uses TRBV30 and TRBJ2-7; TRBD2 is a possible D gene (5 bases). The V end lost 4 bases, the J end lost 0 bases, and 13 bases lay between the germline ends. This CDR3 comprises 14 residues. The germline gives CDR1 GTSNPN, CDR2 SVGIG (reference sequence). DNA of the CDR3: TGTGCCTGGAACCGACGGGATTCCTCCTACGAGCAGTACTTC. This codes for CAWNRRDSSYEQYF.

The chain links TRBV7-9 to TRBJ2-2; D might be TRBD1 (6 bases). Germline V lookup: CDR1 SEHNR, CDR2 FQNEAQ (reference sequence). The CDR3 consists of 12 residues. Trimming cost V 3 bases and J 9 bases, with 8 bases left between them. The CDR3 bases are TGTGCCAGCAGCTTTGGACAGTGGGAGCTGTTTTTT. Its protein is CASSFGQWELFF.

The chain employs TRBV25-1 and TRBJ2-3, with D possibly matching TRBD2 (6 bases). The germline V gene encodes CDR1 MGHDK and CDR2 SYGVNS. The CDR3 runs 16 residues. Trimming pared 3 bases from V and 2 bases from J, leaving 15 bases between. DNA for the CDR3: TGTGCCAGCAGTGACCCCGGGACTTCTTTCACAGATACGCAGTATTTT. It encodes CASSDPGTSFTDTQYF. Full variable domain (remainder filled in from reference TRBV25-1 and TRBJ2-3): EADIYQTPRYLVIGTGKKITLECSQTMGHDKMYWYQQDPGMELHLIHYSYGVNSTEKGDLSSESTVSRIRTEHFPLTLESARPSHTSQYLCASSDPGTSFTDTQYFGPGTRLTVL.

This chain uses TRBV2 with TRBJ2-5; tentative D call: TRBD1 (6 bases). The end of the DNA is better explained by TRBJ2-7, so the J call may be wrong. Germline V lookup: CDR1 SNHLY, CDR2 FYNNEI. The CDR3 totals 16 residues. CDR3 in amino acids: CASGQTPMRNTYEQYF. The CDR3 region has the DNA TGTGCCAGCGGACAGACCCCGATGCGCAACACCTACGAGCAGTACTTC.

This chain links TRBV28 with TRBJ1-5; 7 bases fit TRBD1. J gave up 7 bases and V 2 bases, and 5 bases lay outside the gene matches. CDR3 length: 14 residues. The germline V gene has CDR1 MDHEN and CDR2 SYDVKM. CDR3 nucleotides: TGTGCCAGCAGTTTAAGACAGGGTGGACAGCCCCAGCATTTT. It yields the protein CASSLRQGGQPQHF.

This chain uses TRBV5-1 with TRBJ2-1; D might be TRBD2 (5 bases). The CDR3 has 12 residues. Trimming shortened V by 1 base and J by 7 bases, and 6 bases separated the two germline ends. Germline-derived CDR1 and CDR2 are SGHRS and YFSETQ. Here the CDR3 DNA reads TGCGCCAGCAGCTTGACGGGAAATGAGCAGTTCTTC. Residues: CASSLTGNEQFF.

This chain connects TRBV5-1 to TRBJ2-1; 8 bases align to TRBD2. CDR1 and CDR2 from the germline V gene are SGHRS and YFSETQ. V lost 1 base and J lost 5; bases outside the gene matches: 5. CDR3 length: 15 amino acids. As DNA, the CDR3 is TGCGCCAGCAGCTTGACGGGGGGGAATAACAATGAGCAGTTCTTC. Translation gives CASSLTGGNNNEQFF.

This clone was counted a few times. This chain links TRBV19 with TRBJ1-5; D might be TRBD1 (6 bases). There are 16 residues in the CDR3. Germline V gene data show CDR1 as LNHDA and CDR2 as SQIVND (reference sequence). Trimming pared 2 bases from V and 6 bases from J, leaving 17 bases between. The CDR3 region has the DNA TGTGCCAGTAGTATAAATTGGTTGACCAGGGGTCAGCCCCAGCATTTT. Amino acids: CASSINWLTRGQPQHF.

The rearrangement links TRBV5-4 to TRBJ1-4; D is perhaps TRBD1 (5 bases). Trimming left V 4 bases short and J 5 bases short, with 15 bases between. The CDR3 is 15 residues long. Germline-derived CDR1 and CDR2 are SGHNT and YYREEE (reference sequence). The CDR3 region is CASSPLPGVNEKLFF. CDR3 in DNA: TGTGCCAGCAGCCCATTGCCGGGGGTAAATGAAAAACTGTTTTTT.

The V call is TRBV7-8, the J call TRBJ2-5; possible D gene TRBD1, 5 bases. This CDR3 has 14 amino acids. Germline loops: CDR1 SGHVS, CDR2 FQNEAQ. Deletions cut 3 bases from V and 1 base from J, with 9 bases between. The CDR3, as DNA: TGTGCCAGCAGCTTTAGACAGTTCCAAGAGACCCAGTACTTC. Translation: CASSFRQFQETQYF.

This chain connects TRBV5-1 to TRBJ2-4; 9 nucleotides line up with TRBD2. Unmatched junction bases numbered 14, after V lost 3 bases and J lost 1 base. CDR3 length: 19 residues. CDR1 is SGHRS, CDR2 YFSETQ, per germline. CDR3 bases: TGCGCCAGCAGCTCAGGACTAGCGAGAGGGGGGGCTGCCAAAAACATTCAGTACTTC. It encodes CASSSGLARGGAAKNIQYF.

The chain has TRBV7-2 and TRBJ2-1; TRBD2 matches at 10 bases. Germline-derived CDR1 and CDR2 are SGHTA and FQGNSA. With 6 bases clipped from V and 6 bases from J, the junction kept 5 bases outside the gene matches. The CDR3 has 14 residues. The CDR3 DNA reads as TGTGCCAGCAGTCGACTAGCGGGCTTCAATGAGCAGTTCTTC. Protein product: CASSRLAGFNEQFF.

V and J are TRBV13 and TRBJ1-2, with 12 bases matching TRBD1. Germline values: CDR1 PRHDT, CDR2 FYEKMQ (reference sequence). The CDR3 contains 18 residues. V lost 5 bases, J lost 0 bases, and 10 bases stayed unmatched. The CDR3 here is CASSPVGTGGLANYGYTF. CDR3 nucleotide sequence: TGTGCCAGCAGCCCAGTGGGGACAGGGGGCCTAGCTAACTATGGCTACACCTTC.

The CDR3 region is CASRAETLVSGNTIYF. The CDR3 DNA reads as TGTGCCAGCAGAGCGGAGACGTTGGTCTCTGGAAACACCATATATTTT. This sequence joins TRBV2 and TRBJ1-3, with unresolved D. The CDR3 runs 16 residues. Trimming removed 6 bases at V and 0 bases at J, with 15 bases between. Germline CDR1 reads SNHLY; CDR2 reads FYNNEI.

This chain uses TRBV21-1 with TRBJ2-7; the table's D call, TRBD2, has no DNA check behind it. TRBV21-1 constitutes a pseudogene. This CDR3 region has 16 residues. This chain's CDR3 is CASSPCPSGGAYEQYF. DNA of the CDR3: TGTGCCAGCAGCCCCTGCCCTAGCGGGGGGGCCTACGAGCAGTACTTC.

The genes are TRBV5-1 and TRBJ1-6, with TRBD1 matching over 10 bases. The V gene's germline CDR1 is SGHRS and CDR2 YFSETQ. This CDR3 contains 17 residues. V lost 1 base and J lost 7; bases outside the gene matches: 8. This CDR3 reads CASSLFGTGVWNSPLHF. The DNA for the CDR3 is TGCGCCAGCAGCTTGTTTGGGACAGGGGTTTGGAATTCACCCCTCCACTTT.

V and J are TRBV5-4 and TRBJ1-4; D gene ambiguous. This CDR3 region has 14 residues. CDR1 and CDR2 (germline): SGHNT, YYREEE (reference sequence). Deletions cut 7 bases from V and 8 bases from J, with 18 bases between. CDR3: CASGPGTGREKLFF. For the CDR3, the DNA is TGTGCCAGCGGTCCGGGAACCGGGAGGGAAAAACTGTTTTTT.

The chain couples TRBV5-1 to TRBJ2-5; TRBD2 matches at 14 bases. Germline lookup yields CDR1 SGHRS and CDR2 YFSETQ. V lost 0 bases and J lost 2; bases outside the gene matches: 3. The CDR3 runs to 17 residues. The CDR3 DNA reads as TGCGCCAGCAGCTTGGGGGGACTAGCGGGGGCGCAAGAGACCCAGTACTTC. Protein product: CASSLGGLAGAQETQYF. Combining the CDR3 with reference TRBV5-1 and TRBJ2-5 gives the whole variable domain KAGVTQTPRYLIKTRGQQVTLSCSPISGHRSVSWYQQTPGQGLQFLFEYFSETQRNKGNFPGRFSGRQFSNSRSEMNVSTLELGDSALYLCASSLGGLAGAQETQYFGPGTRLLVL.

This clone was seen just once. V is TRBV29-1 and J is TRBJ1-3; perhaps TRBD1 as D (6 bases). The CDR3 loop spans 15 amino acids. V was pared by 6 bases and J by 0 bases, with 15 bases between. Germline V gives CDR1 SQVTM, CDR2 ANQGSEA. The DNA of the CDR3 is TGCAGCGTCGCCATTGGACAGATCTCTGGAAACACCATATATTTT. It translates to CSVAIGQISGNTIYF.

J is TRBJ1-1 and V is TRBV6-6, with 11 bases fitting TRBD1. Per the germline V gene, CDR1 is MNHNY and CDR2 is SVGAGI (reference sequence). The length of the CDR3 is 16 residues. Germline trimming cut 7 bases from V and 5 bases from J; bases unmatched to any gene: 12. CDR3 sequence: CASTWGTGGLWTEAFF. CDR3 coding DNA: TGTGCCAGCACCTGGGGGACAGGGGGTTTGTGGACTGAAGCTTTCTTT.

The CDR3 sequence: CASRVGSVGQGAYEQYF. CDR3 DNA: TGTGCCAGCAGGGTTGGTTCGGTGGGACAGGGGGCCTACGAGCAGTACTTC. The chain uses TRBV5-5 and TRBJ2-7; 11 bases agree with TRBD1. Looked up from germline, CDR1 is SGHKS and CDR2 is YYEKEE (reference sequence). V lost 5 bases and J lost 2; bases outside the gene matches: 12. This CDR3 spans 17 amino acids.

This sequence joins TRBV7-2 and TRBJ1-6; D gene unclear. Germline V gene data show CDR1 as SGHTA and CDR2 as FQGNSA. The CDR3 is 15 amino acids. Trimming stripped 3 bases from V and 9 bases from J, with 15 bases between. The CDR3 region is CASSLRENYSSPLHF. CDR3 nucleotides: TGTGCCAGCAGCTTGAGGGAGAACTACAGTTCACCCCTCCACTTT.

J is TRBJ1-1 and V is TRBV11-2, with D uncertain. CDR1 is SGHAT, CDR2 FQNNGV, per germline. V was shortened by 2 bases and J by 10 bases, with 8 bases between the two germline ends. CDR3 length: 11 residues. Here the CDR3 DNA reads TGTGCCAGCAGCTTACAACAGATAGCTTTCTTT. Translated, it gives CASSLQQIAFF.

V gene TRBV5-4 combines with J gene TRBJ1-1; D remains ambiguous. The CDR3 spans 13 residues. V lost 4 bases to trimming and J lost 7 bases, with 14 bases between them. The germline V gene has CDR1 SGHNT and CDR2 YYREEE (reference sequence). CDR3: CASSPGSGYEAFF. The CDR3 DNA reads TGTGCCAGCAGCCCGGGATCGGGGTATGAAGCTTTCTTT.

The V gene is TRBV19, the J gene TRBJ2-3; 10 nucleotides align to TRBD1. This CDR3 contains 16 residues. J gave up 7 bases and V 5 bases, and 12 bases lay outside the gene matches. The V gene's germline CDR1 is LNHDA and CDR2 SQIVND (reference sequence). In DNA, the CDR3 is TGTGCCAGTAGTCGAGGGGCGGACAGGGGGAGAAATACGCAGTATTTT. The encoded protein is CASSRGADRGRNTQYF.

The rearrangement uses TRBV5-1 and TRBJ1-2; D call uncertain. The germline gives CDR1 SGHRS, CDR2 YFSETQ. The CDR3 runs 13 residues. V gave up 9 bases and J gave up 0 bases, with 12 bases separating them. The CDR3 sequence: CATSRSPNYGYTF. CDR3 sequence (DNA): TGCGCCACCTCGAGGTCCCCTAACTATGGCTACACCTTC.

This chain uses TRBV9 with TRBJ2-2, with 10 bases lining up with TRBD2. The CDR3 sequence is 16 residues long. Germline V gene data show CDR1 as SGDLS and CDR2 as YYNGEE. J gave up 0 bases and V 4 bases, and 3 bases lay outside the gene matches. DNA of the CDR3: TGTGCCAGCAGCTTTAGCGGGGGGTCGAACACCGGGGAGCTGTTTTTT. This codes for CASSFSGGSNTGELFF. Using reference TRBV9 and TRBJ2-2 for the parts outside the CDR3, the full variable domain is DSGVTQTPKHLITATGQRVTLRCSPRSGDLSVYWYQQSLDQGLQFLIQYYNGEERAKGNILERFSAQQFPDLHSELNLSSLELGDSALYFCASSFSGGSNTGELFFGEGSRLTVL.